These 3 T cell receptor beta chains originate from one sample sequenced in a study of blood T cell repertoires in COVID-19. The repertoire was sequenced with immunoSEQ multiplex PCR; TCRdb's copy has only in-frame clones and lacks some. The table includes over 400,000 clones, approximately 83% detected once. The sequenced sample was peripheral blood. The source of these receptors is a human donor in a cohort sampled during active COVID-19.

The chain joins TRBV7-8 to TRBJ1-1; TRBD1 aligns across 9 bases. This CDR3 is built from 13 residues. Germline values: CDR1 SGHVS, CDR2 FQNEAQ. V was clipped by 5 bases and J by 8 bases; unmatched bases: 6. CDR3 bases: TGTGCCAGCAGCCGGACAGGGGTCCGCGAAGCTTTCTTT. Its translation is CASSRTGVREAFF.

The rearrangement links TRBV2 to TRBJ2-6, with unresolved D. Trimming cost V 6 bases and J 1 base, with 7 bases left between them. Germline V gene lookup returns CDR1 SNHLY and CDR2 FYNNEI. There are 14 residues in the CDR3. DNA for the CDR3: TGTGCCAGCAGCGCGTCTTCTGGGGCCAACGTCCTGACTTTC. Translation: CASSASSGANVLTF. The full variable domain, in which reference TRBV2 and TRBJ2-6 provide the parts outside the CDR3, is EPEVTQTPSHQVTQMGQEVILRCVPISNHLYFYWYRQILGQKVEFLVSFYNNEISEKSEIFDDQFSVERPDGSNFTLKIRSTKLEDSAMYFCASSASSGANVLTFGAGSRLTVL.

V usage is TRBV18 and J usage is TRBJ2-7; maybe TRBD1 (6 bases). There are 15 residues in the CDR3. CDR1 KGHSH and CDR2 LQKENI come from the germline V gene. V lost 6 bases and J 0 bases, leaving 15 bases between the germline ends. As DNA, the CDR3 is TGTGCCAGCTCCCCGGGACACCTGAGCTCCTACGAGCAGTACTTC. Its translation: CASSPGHLSSYEQYF.